The following is a T cell receptor beta chain sequence with its context. The sample is drawn from a study of blood T cell repertoires in COVID-19. Study summary: Sample material is recorded as cDNA or gDNA derived from T cells, B-cell-depleted T cells, or PBMCs.

This table comes from immunoSEQ multiplex PCR, and its TCRdb copy is limited to in-frame clones, with some not included. The table has over 300,000 clones, about 89% seen once. Trimming took 2 bases from V and 0 from J, leaving 11 bases between them. CDR3 length: 16 amino acids. Germline lookup yields CDR1 MNHEY and CDR2 SVGAGI. Sequenced: peripheral blood. The source is a man younger than 35 who had recovered from COVID-19. This chain uses TRBV6-5 with TRBJ1-5; D may be TRBD1 (5 bases). In DNA, the CDR3 is TGTGCCAGCAGTTACGGGGGACTTAATAGCAATCAGCCCCAGCATTTT. Amino acids: CASSYGGLNSNQPQHF.